These 5 T cell receptor beta chains were sequenced from one sample in a study of blood T cell repertoires in COVID-19. The protocol was immunoSEQ multiplex PCR, while the TCRdb copy is restricted to in-frame clones and leaves out a portion. The data show 50,000 or so clones, with under 90% seen just once and under 5% held by the top ten. Sequencing was done on a sample of peripheral blood. These receptors were obtained from a man aged 35 to 55 with active COVID-19.

The rearrangement links TRBV6-5 to TRBJ1-2; D possibly corresponds to TRBD1 (6 bases). Germline V lookup: CDR1 MNHEY, CDR2 SVGAGI. Trimming took off 8 bases at V and 13 bases at J, with 17 bases between the two ends. The length of the CDR3 is 11 residues. In DNA form, the CDR3 reads TGTGCCAGCCCGGACAGCATTTTTGCCACCTTC. Amino acid sequence: CASPDSIFATF.

CDR3 nucleotide sequence: TGTGCCAGCAGCTTAGCGGGACAGTACAATGAGCAGTTCTTC. It yields the protein CASSLAGQYNEQFF. The chain is built from TRBV13 and TRBJ2-1; 7 bases align to TRBD1. J lost 4 bases, V lost 1 base, and 1 base had no gene match. The CDR3 is 14 amino acids. CDR1 PRHDT and CDR2 FYEKMQ come from the germline V gene (reference sequence).

V is TRBV6-1 and J is TRBJ1-2, with D hard to call. Between the trimmed V and J ends, which lost 1 base and 0 bases, there was a span of 6 bases. The CDR3 extends over 14 amino acids. CDR1 is MNHNS, CDR2 SASEGT, per germline. The CDR3 DNA is TGTGCCAGCAGTGAAGGAGTGGCTAACTATGGCTACACCTTC. Protein product: CASSEGVANYGYTF.

The chain has TRBV9 and TRBJ1-3; a weak D match, TRBD1 (5 bases). Trimming pared 3 bases from V and 2 bases from J, leaving 12 bases between. The CDR3 has 15 residues. The germline CDR1 and CDR2 sequences are SGDLS and YYNGEE. CDR3 region: CASSARGGAGNTIYF. In nucleotides, the CDR3 is TGTGCCAGCAGCGCTCGGGGAGGGGCTGGAAACACCATATATTTT. Supplemented by reference TRBV9 and TRBJ1-3, the full variable domain reads DSGVTQTPKHLITATGQRVTLRCSPRSGDLSVYWYQQSLDQGLQFLIQYYNGEERAKGNILERFSAQQFPDLHSELNLSSLELGDSALYFCASSARGGAGNTIYFGEGSWLTVV.

The CDR3: CASSMLGQGAFF. CDR3 nucleotide sequence: TGTGCCAGTAGTATGTTGGGACAGGGGGCTTTCTTT. The chain employs TRBV19 and TRBJ1-1; 10 bases fit TRBD1. V was clipped by 3 bases and J by 11 bases; unmatched bases: 3. The CDR3 consists of 12 residues. Germline lookup yields CDR1 LNHDA and CDR2 SQIVND (reference sequence).